The next 14 T cell receptor beta chains were all read from a single sample in a study of Graves' ophthalmopathy and Graves' hyperthyroidism. TCR beta CDR3 amplification used RNA transcripts. Second-round multiplex PCR followed a first-round RT-PCR using HTBI primers. Each CDR3 protein gets one entry after TCRdb re-called the multiplex PCR reads with MiXCR. This table holds around 1,000,000 distinct CDR3 sequences, about two fifths found once. Sequencing was carried out using peripheral blood or thyroid tissue (not recorded which). The receptors were sampled from an adult man with Graves' hyperthyroidism.

The chain joins TRBV11-2 to TRBJ2-7, with unresolved D. The germline V gene encodes CDR1 SGHAT and CDR2 FQNNGV. The CDR3 sequence is 14 residues long. V lost 5 bases and J 0 bases, leaving 11 bases between the germline ends. The CDR3 here is CASSQVLGSYEQYF. The CDR3 DNA follows: TGTGCCAGCAGCCAAGTGTTAGGCTCCTACGAGCAGTACTTC.

Comment on this clonotype: Compared with germline, one end of the junction differs, possibly owing to a read error. V is TRBV5-1 and J is TRBJ2-7, with 9 bases aligning to TRBD2. The CDR3 spans 14 residues. Germline V gene data show CDR1 as SGHRS and CDR2 as YFSETQ. CDR3 residues: CASSQALAGAEQYF. CDR3 DNA: TGTGCCAGCAGCCAGGCTTTAGCGGGAGCCGAGCAGTACTTC.

This clonotype was recorded many times. This chain connects TRBV7-9 to TRBJ1-5; 9 positions match TRBD1. CDR3 size: 14 residues. Per germline, CDR1 SEHNR and CDR2 FQNEAQ (reference sequence). After removal of 1 base from V and 6 bases from J, the junction contained 1 base not matched to a gene. This CDR3 reads CASSLGTGVQPQHF. For the CDR3, the DNA is TGTGCCAGCAGCTTAGGGACAGGGGTTCAGCCCCAGCATTTT.

This clonotype was recorded at least ten times. CDR3 bases: TGTGCCAGCAGCCAAGATCGAGCAGACTACGAGCAGTACTTC. This translates into CASSQDRADYEQYF. The chain couples TRBV4-2 to TRBJ2-7, with no clear D. Trimming removed 0 bases at V and 3 bases at J, with 9 bases between. The CDR3 is 14 amino acids. From germline, CDR1 is LGHNA and CDR2 YNFKEQ.

The chain joins TRBV12-3 or TRBV12-4 to TRBJ1-1; no firm D call. The CDR3 sequence is 12 residues long. The V gene lost 6 bases and the J gene lost 10 bases, with 15 bases spanning the gap. The CDR3 DNA sequence: TGTGCCAGCAGCCCAGACCCTGTGAGAGCTTTCTTT. It encodes CASSPDPVRAFF.

The V call is TRBV2, the J call TRBJ2-7; D unclear. V lost 6 bases and J 7 bases, leaving 10 bases between the germline ends. CDR3 length: 11 amino acids. Germline V gene lookup returns CDR1 SNHLY and CDR2 FYNNEI. This chain's CDR3 is CASRTRREQYF. The DNA of the CDR3 is TGTGCCAGCAGGACGAGGCGGGAGCAGTACTTC.

This clonotype was seen ten or more times. The chain combines TRBV20-1 with TRBJ2-7, with D possibly TRBD1 on 6 matching bases. The CDR3 loop spans 13 amino acids. The V end was cut by 6 bases, the J end by 3 bases, with 15 bases between. Germline V gene data show CDR1 as DFQATT and CDR2 as SNEGSKA (reference sequence). The CDR3 DNA reads as TGCAGTGCCCACCGGGACACACTCTACGAGCAGTACTTC. This encodes CSAHRDTLYEQYF.

This clonotype has a handful of counts. The V call is TRBV7-9, the J call TRBJ1-4; D unresolved. The CDR3 has 16 residues. Per germline, CDR1 SEHNR and CDR2 FQNEAQ (reference sequence). The V end lost 5 bases, the J end lost 6 bases, and 19 bases lay between the germline ends. The CDR3 DNA reads TGTGCCAGCAGCGCGACGCTGCGGACGGAGGATGAAAAACTGTTTTTT. Protein sequence: CASSATLRTEDEKLFF.

This clonotype was seen a handful of times. The gene calls are TRBV29-1 and TRBJ1-4, with TRBD1 as a possible D gene (6 bases). Trimming cost V 6 bases and J 7 bases, with 12 bases left between them. The CDR3 covers 12 residues. From germline, CDR1 is SQVTM and CDR2 ANQGSEA. The CDR3 nucleotides are TGCAGCGTCACTGACAGGACTGAAAAACTGTTTTTT. Translated: CSVTDRTEKLFF. Complete variable domain (other parts from reference TRBV29-1 and TRBJ1-4): SAVISQKPSRDICQRGTSLTIQCQVDSQVTMMFWYRQQPGQSLTLIATANQGSEATYESGFVIDKFPISRPNLTFSTLTVSNMSPEDSSIYLCSVTDRTEKLFFGSGTQLSVL.

Ten or more counts support this clonotype. The CDR3 sequence: CASSEGVGGQPQHF. CDR3 sequence (DNA): TGTGCCAGCAGTGAAGGAGTGGGGGGGCAGCCCCAGCATTTT. The chain couples TRBV2 to TRBJ1-5, with D maybe TRBD1 (5 bases). Trimming stripped 1 base from V and 7 bases from J, with 11 bases between. This CDR3 is built from 14 residues. Germline CDR1 and CDR2: SNHLY and FYNNEI.

The rearrangement joins TRBV29-1 to TRBJ1-1, with 7 bases lining up with TRBD1. V dropped 2 bases and J dropped 1; count of bases not matched to a gene: 4. Germline CDR1 reads SQVTM; CDR2 reads ANQGSEA. The CDR3 consists of 14 residues. For the CDR3, the DNA is TGCAGCGTTGAACACCGGACAGGGAACACTGAAGCTTTCTTT. This sequence encodes CSVEHRTGNTEAFF.

The chain uses TRBV27 and TRBJ2-7; 11 bases line up with TRBD2. CDR3 size: 19 residues. The J segment lost 2 bases and the V segment lost 0 bases, leaving 12 bases of the junction unmatched. CDR1 MNHEY and CDR2 SMNVEV come from the germline V gene (reference sequence). The CDR3 DNA is TGTGCCAGCAGTTTATCGATTAGCACTAGCGGGAGTCTAGCCTACGAGCAGTACTTC. It codes for CASSLSISTSGSLAYEQYF.

This clonotype came up many times. The chain links TRBV11-2 to TRBJ2-5; the D is unclear. The CDR3 is made up of 15 amino acids. CDR1 is SGHAT and CDR2 is FQNNGV in the germline V gene. V was shortened by 5 bases and J by 4 bases, with 17 bases between the two germline ends. This chain's CDR3 is CASSLPPLRTETQYF. CDR3 nucleotides: TGTGCCAGCAGCCTACCTCCCTTGAGGACAGAGACCCAGTACTTC.

The J gene is TRBJ2-7, the V gene TRBV20-1; 10 bases match TRBD1. V dropped 2 bases and J dropped 3; count of bases not matched to a gene: 7. Germline V gene lookup returns CDR1 DFQATT and CDR2 SNEGSKA (reference sequence). The CDR3 has 15 amino acids. The CDR3 loop reads CSARKTGGAFYEQYF. Here the CDR3 DNA reads TGCAGTGCTAGAAAGACAGGGGGCGCGTTCTACGAGCAGTACTTC.